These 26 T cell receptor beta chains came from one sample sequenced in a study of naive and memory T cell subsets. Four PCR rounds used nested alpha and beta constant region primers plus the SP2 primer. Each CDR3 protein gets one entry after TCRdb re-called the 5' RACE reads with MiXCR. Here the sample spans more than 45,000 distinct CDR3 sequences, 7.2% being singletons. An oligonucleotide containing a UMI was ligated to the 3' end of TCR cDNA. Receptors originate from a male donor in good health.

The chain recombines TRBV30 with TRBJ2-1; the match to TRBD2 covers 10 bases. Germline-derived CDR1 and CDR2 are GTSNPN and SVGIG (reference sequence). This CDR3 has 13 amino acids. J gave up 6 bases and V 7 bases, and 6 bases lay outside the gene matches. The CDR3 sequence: CAYGTSEGNEQFF. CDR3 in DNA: TGTGCCTACGGGACTAGCGAGGGCAATGAGCAGTTCTTC. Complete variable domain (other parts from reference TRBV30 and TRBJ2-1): SQTIHQWPATLVQPVGSPLSLECTVEGTSNPNLYWYRQAAGRGLQLLFYSVGIGQISSEVPQNLSASRPQDRQFILSSKKLLLSDSGFYLCAYGTSEGNEQFFGPGTRLTVL.

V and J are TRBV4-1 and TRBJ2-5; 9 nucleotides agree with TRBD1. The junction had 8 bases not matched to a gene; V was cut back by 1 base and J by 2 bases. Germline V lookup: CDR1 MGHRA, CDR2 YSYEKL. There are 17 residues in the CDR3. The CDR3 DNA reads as TGCGCCAGCAGCCAAGGGGAAGGACAGGGGCAACAAGAGACCCAGTACTTC. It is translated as CASSQGEGQGQQETQYF.

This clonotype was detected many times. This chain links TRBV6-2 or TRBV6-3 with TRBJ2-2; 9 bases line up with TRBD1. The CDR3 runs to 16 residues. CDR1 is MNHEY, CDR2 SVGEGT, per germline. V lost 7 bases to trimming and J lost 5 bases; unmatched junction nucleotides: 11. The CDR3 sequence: CASKITGGSRTGELFF. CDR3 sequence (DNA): TGTGCCAGCAAAATCACAGGGGGCAGTAGGACCGGGGAGCTGTTTTTT.

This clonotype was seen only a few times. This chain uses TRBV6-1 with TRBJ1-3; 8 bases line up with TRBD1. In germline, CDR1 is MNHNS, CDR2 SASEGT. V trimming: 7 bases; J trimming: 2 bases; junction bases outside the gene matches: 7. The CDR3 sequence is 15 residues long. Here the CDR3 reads CASTADRVTGNTIYF. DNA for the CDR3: TGTGCCAGCACTGCGGACAGGGTCACTGGAAACACCATATATTTT.

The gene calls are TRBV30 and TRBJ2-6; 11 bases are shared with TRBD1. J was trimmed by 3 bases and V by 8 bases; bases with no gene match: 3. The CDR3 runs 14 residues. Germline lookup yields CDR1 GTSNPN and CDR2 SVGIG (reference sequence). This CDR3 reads CAGQGASGANVLTF. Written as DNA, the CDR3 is TGTGCCGGACAGGGGGCCAGTGGGGCCAACGTCCTGACTTTC.

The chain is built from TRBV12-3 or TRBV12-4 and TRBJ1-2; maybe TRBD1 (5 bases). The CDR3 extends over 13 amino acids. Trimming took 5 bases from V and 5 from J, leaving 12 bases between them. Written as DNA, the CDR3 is TGTGCCAGCAGTCCCGCGGGGGTTTATGGCTACACCTTC. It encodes CASSPAGVYGYTF.

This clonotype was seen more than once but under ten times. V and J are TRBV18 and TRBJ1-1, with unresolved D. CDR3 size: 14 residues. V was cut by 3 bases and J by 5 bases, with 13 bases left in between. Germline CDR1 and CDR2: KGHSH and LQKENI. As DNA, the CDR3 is TGTGCCAGCTCACCGTCTACTCGTGGTACTGAAGCTTTCTTT. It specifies CASSPSTRGTEAFF.

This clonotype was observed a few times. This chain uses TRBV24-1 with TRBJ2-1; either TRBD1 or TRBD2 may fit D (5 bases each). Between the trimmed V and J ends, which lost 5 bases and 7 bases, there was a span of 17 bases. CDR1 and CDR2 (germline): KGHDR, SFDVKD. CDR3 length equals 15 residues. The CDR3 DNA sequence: TGTGCCACCAGTGCCATCGGGGCTGCCGGGAATGAGCAGTTCTTC. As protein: CATSAIGAAGNEQFF.

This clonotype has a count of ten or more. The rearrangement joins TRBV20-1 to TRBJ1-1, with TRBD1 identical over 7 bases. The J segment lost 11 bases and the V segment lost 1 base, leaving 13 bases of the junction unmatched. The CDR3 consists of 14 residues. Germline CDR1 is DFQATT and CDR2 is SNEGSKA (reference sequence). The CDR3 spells CSARVDRELPRAFF. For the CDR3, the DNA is TGCAGTGCTAGAGTCGACAGGGAACTGCCACGGGCTTTCTTT.

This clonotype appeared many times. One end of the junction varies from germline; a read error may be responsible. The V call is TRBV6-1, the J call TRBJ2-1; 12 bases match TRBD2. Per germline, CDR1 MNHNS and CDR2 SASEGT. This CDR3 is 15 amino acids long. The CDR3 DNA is TGTGCCAGCAGGGAAGGACTAGCGGGATACAATGAGCAGTTCTTC. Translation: CASREGLAGYNEQFF.

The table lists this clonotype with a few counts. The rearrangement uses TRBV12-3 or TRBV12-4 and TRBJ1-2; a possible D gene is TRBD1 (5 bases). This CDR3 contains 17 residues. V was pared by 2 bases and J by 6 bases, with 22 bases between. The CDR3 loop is CASSLWPLSGGVHGYTF. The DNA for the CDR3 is TGTGCCAGCAGTTTATGGCCCCTGTCGGGGGGAGTTCATGGCTACACCTTC.

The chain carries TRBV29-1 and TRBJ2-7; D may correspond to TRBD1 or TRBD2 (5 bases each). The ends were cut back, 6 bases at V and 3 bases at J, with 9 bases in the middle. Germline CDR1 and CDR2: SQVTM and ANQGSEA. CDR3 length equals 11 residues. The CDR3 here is CSVGDLYEQYF. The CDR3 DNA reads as TGCAGCGTGGGGGACCTCTACGAGCAGTACTTC.

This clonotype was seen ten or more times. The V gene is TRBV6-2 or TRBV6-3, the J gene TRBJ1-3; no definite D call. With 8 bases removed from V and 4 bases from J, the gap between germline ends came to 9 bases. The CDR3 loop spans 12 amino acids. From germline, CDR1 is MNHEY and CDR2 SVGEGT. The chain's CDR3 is CASGPMGNTIYF. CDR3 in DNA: TGTGCCAGCGGACCTATGGGAAACACCATATATTTT.

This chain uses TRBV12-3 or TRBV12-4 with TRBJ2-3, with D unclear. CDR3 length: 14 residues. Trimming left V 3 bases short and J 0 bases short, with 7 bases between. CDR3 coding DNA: TGTGCCAGCAGTTTCCCGGCTAGCACAGATACGCAGTATTTT. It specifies CASSFPASTDTQYF.

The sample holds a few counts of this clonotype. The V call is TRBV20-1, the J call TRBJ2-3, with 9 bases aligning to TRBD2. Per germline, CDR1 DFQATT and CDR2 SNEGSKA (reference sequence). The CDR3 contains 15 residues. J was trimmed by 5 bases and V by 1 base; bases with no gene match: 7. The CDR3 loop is CSARVASGVGDTQYF. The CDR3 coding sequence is TGCAGTGCTAGAGTGGCTAGCGGGGTGGGAGATACGCAGTATTTT.

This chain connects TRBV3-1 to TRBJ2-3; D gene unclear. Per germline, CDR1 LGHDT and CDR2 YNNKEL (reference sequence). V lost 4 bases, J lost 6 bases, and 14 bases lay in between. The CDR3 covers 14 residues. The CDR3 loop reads CASSLTPAPDTQYF. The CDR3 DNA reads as TGTGCCAGCAGCCTTACTCCAGCTCCCGATACGCAGTATTTT.

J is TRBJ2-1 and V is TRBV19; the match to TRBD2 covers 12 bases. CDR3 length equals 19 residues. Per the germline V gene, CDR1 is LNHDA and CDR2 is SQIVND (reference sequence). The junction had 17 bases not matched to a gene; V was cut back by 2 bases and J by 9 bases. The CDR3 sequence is CASSIRKTSGGHPHSEQFF. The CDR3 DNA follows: TGTGCCAGTAGTATACGGAAGACTAGCGGGGGCCATCCCCACAGTGAGCAGTTCTTC.

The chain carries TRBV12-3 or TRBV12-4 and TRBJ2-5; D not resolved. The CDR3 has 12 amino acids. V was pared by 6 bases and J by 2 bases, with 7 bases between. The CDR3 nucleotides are TGTGCCAGCAGCAACTCTCAAGAGACCCAGTACTTC. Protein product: CASSNSQETQYF.

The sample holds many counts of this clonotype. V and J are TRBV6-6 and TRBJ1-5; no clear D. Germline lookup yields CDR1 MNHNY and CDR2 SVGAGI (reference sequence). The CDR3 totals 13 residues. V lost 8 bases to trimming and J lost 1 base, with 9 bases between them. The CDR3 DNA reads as TGTGCCAGCGGAGGGCAGAGCAATCAGCCCCAGCATTTT. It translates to CASGGQSNQPQHF.

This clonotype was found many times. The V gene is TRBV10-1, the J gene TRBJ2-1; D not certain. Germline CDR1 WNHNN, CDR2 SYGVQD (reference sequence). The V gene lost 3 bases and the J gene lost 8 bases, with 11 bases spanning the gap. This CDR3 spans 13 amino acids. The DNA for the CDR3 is TGCGCCAGCAGTGAACGAGTCGGCGATGAGCAGTTCTTC. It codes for CASSERVGDEQFF.

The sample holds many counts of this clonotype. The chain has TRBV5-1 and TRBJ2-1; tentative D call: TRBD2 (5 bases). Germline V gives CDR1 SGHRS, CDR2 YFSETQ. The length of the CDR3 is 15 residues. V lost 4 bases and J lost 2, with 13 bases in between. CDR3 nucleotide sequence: TGCGCCAGCAGCCCAGACTATAATACCTACAATGAGCAGTTCTTC. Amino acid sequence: CASSPDYNTYNEQFF.

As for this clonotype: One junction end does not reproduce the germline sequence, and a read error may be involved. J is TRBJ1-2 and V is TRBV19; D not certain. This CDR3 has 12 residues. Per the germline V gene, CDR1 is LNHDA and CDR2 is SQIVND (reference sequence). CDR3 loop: CASSMSATAREF. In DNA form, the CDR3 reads TGTGCCAGTAGTATGTCGGCTACAGCGAGAGAATTC.

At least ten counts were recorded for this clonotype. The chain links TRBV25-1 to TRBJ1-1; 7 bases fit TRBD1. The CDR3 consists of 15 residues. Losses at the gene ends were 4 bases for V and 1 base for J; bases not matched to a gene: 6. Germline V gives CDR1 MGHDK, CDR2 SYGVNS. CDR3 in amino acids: CASSARTGKNTEAFF. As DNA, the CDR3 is TGTGCCAGCAGTGCAAGGACAGGCAAGAACACTGAAGCTTTCTTT.

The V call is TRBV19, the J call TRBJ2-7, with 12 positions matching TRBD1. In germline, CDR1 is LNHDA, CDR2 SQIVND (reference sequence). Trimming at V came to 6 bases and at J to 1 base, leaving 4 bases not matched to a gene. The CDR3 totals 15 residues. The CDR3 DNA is TGTGCCAGTAGCCGGGACAGGGGGCCATCCTACGAGCAGTACTTC. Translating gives CASSRDRGPSYEQYF.

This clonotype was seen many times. The CDR3 DNA reads as TGTGCCAGCAGTTCAGTAAACACAGGAGTAATTGAAAAACTGTTTTTT. Amino acid sequence: CASSSVNTGVIEKLFF. The chain carries TRBV27 and TRBJ1-4; D is possibly TRBD1 (5 bases). Trimming left V 4 bases short and J 7 bases short, with 19 bases between. Looked up from germline, CDR1 is MNHEY and CDR2 is SMNVEV (reference sequence). The CDR3 is 16 residues long.

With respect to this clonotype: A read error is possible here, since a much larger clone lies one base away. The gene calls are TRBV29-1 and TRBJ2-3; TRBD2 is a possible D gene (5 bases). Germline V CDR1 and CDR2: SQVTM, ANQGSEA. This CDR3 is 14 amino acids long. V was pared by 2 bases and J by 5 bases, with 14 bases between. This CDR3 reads CSVERGRGKDTQYF. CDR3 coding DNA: TGCAGCGTTGAAAGAGGGAGAGGCAAAGATACGCAGTATTTT.